These T cell receptor beta chains were read from a single sample in a study of STAT5B mutations in CD4+ large granular lymphocyte leukemia. Measured with immunoSEQ multiplex PCR; TCRdb has only the in-frame clones, and not every one. The sample yields about 21,000 clones, roughly three quarters seen once. The sequenced sample was CD4+ T cells from blood buffy coats. These receptors originate from a human donor in good health. Each CDR3 is given without its conserved first and last residue. Each record gives: clone size, V gene, J gene, CDR3 protein. Only some rows state a clone size, as once, few, many or a class for expanded clones.

>NA|TRBV7-9|TRBJ2-3
ASLMPRAGVTDTQY
>NA|TRBV30|TRBJ2-1
AWSVRVGGGPYNEQF
>NA|TRBV4-1|TRBJ2-5
ASSQGQGGVGETQY
>NA|TRBV7-9|TRBJ2-1
ASRLAGGRGF
>NA|TRBV7-8|TRBJ1-6
ASSYRDRSYNSPLH
>few|TRBV10-1|TRBJ1-5
ASSDQAQGPQH
>NA|TRBV9|TRBJ2-7
ASSPRDRTSYEQY
>NA|TRBV6-1|TRBJ2-4
ASWTGTQNIQY
>few|TRBV5-6|TRBJ1-2
ASSRVGGYT
>NA|TRBV28|TRBJ1-5
ASSGRGAWNQPQH
>NA|TRBV5-6|TRBJ2-1
ASSSRWGSSYNEQF
>NA|TRBV5-5|TRBJ1-2
ASSLTGQDNYGYT
>few|TRBV5-1|TRBJ2-6
ASTDKSSGANVLT
>medium-sized|TRBV6-4|TRBJ2-3
ASSDSLAGADTQY
>NA|TRBV19|TRBJ2-7
ASSPDGSGRALHYEQY
>few|TRBV4-1|TRBJ2-1
ASSRDNEQF
>NA|TRBV6-6|TRBJ2-7
ASSPVRGYEQY
>few|TRBV18|TRBJ2-1
ASSPPSTSQGEQF
>NA|TRBV10-3|TRBJ1-6
AIMAGTGDSPLH
>NA|TRBV7-9|TRBJ1-4
ASSQGQGPNEKLF
>NA|TRBV2|TRBJ2-5
ASSLEGPETQY
>NA|TRBV5-8|TRBJ1-6
ASSGGQGRSPLH
>NA|TRBV14|TRBJ2-3
APSGSRADTQY
>NA|TRBV2|TRBJ1-2
ASSRIRQGDNYGYT
>few|TRBV27|TRBJ1-1
ASRPVGLMNTEAF
>NA|TRBV9|TRBJ1-3
ASSVEQGPGNTIY
>NA|TRBV5-4|TRBJ1-2
ASSYWTARLAGKGYT
>NA|TRBV27|TRBJ2-2
ASTLGGTTTGELF
>NA|TRBV28|TRBJ2-7
ASIRGEAPSYEQY
>NA|TRBV6-5|TRBJ2-1
ASSYMDEQF
>NA|TRBV11-1|TRBJ2-7
ASSLEGLADEQY
>NA|TRBV15|TRBJ2-3
ATSRTLLLATDTQY
>NA|TRBV5-1|TRBJ2-3
ASSLDYLAGTQY
>NA|TRBV11-2|TRBJ2-7
ASSSPGGLAGEKGQY
>NA|TRBV5-1|TRBJ2-3
ASSPGTSGPDTQY
>NA|TRBV27|TRBJ2-5
ASSHPTGGEETQY
>once|TRBV7-9|TRBJ2-7
ASTRTGDSYEQY
>NA|TRBV4-1|TRBJ2-2
ASSQVSTANTGELF
>NA|TRBV2|TRBJ2-3
ASSEAGGGSWNTQY
>NA|TRBV7-6|TRBJ2-1
ASSPTAVSYNEQF
>NA|TRBV5-5|TRBJ1-5
ASSFNGQRTSNQPQH
>NA|TRBV7-9|TRBJ2-7
ASSPAGGVSYEQY
>NA|TRBV15|TRBJ2-7
ATSRAFTGSGHEQY
>NA|TRBV11-3|TRBJ2-1
ASSPFGLAHSYNEQF
>NA|TRBV2|TRBJ1-2
ASSEVSGGYT
>few|TRBV27|TRBJ1-2
ATSKDSTGNYGYT
>NA|TRBV7-6|TRBJ2-7
ASSKDGEPYEQY
>NA|TRBV4-3|TRBJ1-1
ASSSRAGDTEAF
>NA|TRBV19|TRBJ1-1
ASSGMVGGTEAF
>NA|TRBV10-3|TRBJ2-5
ATLPGGTGAQY
>NA|TRBV27|TRBJ1-2
ASSSEGIGGYT
>few|TRBV19|TRBJ2-7
ASSIGTVSYEQY
>NA|TRBV5-4|TRBJ2-3
ASSLDGVGADTQY
>NA|TRBV10-2|TRBJ2-1
ASSTSGRANEQF
>NA|TRBV7-8|TRBJ2-3
ASSLGVRLRGTDTQY
>NA|TRBV2|TRBJ1-5
ASSSGRVIGPQH
>NA|TRBV19|TRBJ2-1
ASGASGYNEQF